These T cell receptor beta chains were read from a single sample in a study of shared clonotypes between healthy human individuals. The method was immunoSEQ multiplex PCR; TCRdb's version includes in-frame clones alone and lacks a portion of them. The sample shows under 1,100,000 clones, 75% of them seen only once. The sample comprised memory CD4+ T cells sorted from blood. The receptors were gathered from a man younger than 30 in good health. Each CDR3 is given with its conserved first and last residue. A D gene is named only where the DNA matches it firmly. Clone sizes are given selectively: once, few, many, or a class where the clone is expanded.

clone size,J gene,CDR3 length,D gene,V gene,CDR3 DNA,CDR3 protein
once,TRBJ1-3,17,TRBD1,TRBV13,TGTGCCAGCAGCGATCGGGACAGAGTTTACTCTGGAAACACCATATATTTT,CASSDRDRVYSGNTIYF
.,TRBJ2-7,14,.,TRBV2,TGTGCCAGCAGTGAAGTACCTGGGACGGGGGAGCAGTACTTC,CASSEVPGTGEQYF
once,TRBJ2-3,14,.,TRBV10-3,TGTGCCATCAGTGACACTAGCAATCCAGATACGCAGTATTTT,CAISDTSNPDTQYF
.,TRBJ1-2,16,.,TRBV4-3,TGCGCCAGCAGCCAAGAGGGTACAGTTCAATTCTATGGCTACACCTTC,CASSQEGTVQFYGYTF
.,TRBJ2-3,13,.,TRBV6-6,TGTGCCAGCAGTTTCGGGACTTCAGATACGCAGTATTTT,CASSFGTSDTQYF
.,TRBJ2-1,16,TRBD1,TRBV5-4,TGTGCCAGCAGCCCAATTTCCGGGACAGACCACAATGAGCAGTTCTTC,CASSPISGTDHNEQFF
.,TRBJ2-7,12,.,TRBV6-1,TGTGCCAGCAGACTTTACATTTACGAGCAGTACTTC,CASRLYIYEQYF
.,TRBJ2-7,15,TRBD1,TRBV5-1,TGCGCCAGCAGCCAGGGTGGGACAGGGACTTACGAGCAGTACTTC,CASSQGGTGTYEQYF
.,TRBJ2-3,15,.,TRBV15,TGTGCCACCAGCAGGGCCTTGGACGGCACAGATACGCAGTATTTT,CATSRALDGTDTQYF
once,TRBJ2-5,12,.,TRBV6-1,TGTGCCAGCAGCTACAACCGGGACTCTTTTGACTTC,CASSYNRDSFDF
.,TRBJ2-4,15,TRBD1,TRBV30,TGTGCCTGGGCGGGGACAGGCAGAACCAAAAACATTCAGTACTTC,CAWAGTGRTKNIQYF
.,TRBJ2-5,17,.,TRBV5-8,TGTGCCAGCAGCTTGGGTTATTCCGGACAGTCACAAGAGACCCAGTACTTC,CASSLGYSGQSQETQYF
.,TRBJ2-6,16,.,TRBV30,TGTGCCTGGAGTGAAGCCAGAGGCTCTGGGGCCAACGTCCTGACTTTC,CAWSEARGSGANVLTF
.,TRBJ2-7,13,.,TRBV4-1,TGCGCCAGCAGCCAACGAGAGGGAGATCGGCAGTACTTC,CASSQREGDRQYF
.,TRBJ2-5,13,.,TRBV18,TGTGCCAGCTCACCACCGGGTCGAGAGACCCAGTACTTC,CASSPPGRETQYF
.,TRBJ2-2,15,TRBD2,TRBV5-5,TGTGCCAGCAGCTTGGAAGCCCTAGCGGGGGGTGAGCTGTTTTTT,CASSLEALAGGELFF
.,TRBJ2-2,12,.,TRBV7-9,TGTGCCAGCAGCTTATTTCCCGGGGAGCTGTTTTTT,CASSLFPGELFF
few,TRBJ2-6,17,.,TRBV28,TGTGCCAGCAGGCCCAAATGGAGCAACTCTGGGGCCAACGTCCTGACTTTC,CASRPKWSNSGANVLTF
.,TRBJ1-2,15,TRBD1,TRBV27,TGTGCCAGCAGTTTTTTAGGACAGGGGGCGGACGGCTACACCTTC,CASSFLGQGADGYTF
.,TRBJ2-7,14,.,TRBV11-3,TGTGCCAGCACAGCATCCCAGCTGTCCTACGAGCAGTACTTC,CASTASQLSYEQYF
.,TRBJ1-1,13,.,TRBV19,TGTGCCAGTAAGGCGGGGGGGAACACTGAAGCTTTCTTT,CASKAGGNTEAFF
.,TRBJ2-3,14,TRBD2,TRBV5-4,TGTGCCAGCAGCCAGCGGGGGAGCACAGATACGCAGTATTTT,CASSQRGSTDTQYF
few,TRBJ1-5,17,TRBD1,TRBV7-2,TGTGCCAGCAGCTCGGAGGGACAGGGCAAAGGGAATCAGCCCCAGCATTTT,CASSSEGQGKGNQPQHF
.,TRBJ2-1,13,TRBD2,TRBV6-1,TGTGCCAGCAGGCTAGCGGGGGGGAGTGAGCAGTTCTTC,CASRLAGGSEQFF
few,TRBJ1-1,14,TRBD1,TRBV29-1,TGCAGCGCCACTCTGACAGGGGGGAACACTGAAGCTTTCTTT,CSATLTGGNTEAFF
.,TRBJ2-7,14,TRBD1,TRBV28,TGTGCCAGCAGTTCGCCGGGACAGACCTACGAGCAGTACTTC,CASSSPGQTYEQYF
.,TRBJ2-5,14,.,TRBV15,TGTGCCACCAGCAGATACACGGGGGCCGAGACCCAGTACTTC,CATSRYTGAETQYF
.,TRBJ2-7,14,.,TRBV18,TGTGCCAGCTCACCGGAGCTAGCGAGTTACGAGCAGTACTTC,CASSPELASYEQYF
.,TRBJ2-1,14,.,TRBV9,TGTGCCAGCAGCGACCCAGGGGTCGCCAATGAGCAGTTCTTC,CASSDPGVANEQFF
.,TRBJ1-2,13,.,TRBV30,TGTGCCTGGAGTAACTCGGGCACACTTGGCTACACCTTC,CAWSNSGTLGYTF
.,TRBJ2-1,8,.,TRBV7-9,TGTGCCAGCAGTATGCAGTTCTTC,CASSMQFF
.,TRBJ2-3,14,.,TRBV19,TGTGCCAGTAGTAGTAGGGTTAGCACAGATACGCAGTATTTT,CASSSRVSTDTQYF